A few counts support the clone carrying this T cell receptor beta chain. The CDR3 spans 16 residues. Trimming pared 1 base from V and 5 bases from J, leaving 17 bases between. CDR1 is LNHNV and CDR2 is YYDKDF in the germline V gene (reference sequence). This record comes from a study of T cells in Graves' hyperthyroidism and ophthalmopathy. Researchers took RNA transcripts and amplified the TCR beta CDR3 regions from them. With the HTBI primer set, the TCR CDR3 went through a first round of RT-PCR. TCRdb re-derived calls from the multiplex PCR reads in MiXCR, one entry per CDR3 protein. The sample consists of roughly 500,000 distinct CDR3 sequences, about 16% of them appearing once.

This chain joins TRBV15 and TRBJ2-5, with D perhaps TRBD2 (6 bases). This receptor was obtained from a woman in her twenties or thirties with Graves' ophthalmopathy. The sequencing input was blood. CDR3 in amino acids: CATSRAGEAVIETQYF. Written as DNA, the CDR3 is TGTGCCACCAGCAGAGCGGGAGAGGCCGTCATCGAGACCCAGTACTTC.